This T cell receptor beta chain was sequenced for a study of PD-L1 blockade in urothelial cancer. Study context: Male sex and bladder-origin urothelial cancer were recorded for about 90% of the roughly 30 patients. Each participant's history included 0 to 3 prior chemotherapy regimens. Findings and limits, study-wide: Clones that were tumor-associated expanded more in the blood of durable-benefit patients at 3 weeks.

About this clone: What it binds is not known.

Repertoires were generated with immunoSEQ multiplex PCR, while TCRdb's copy carries only in-frame clones and drops some. The repertoire holds tens of thousands of clones, with 85% to 90% as singletons. The time point: pretreatment peripheral blood. Locally advanced or metastatic urothelial carcinoma was diagnosed in the patients. V trimming: 1 base; J trimming: 3 bases; junction bases outside the gene matches: 12. Germline assignment: CDR1 SGHDN and CDR2 FVKESK. The CDR3 totals 19 residues. The V gene is TRBV14, the J gene TRBJ2-3; TRBD2 matches 11 bases. Here the sequenced sample was PBMCs, taken around atezolizumab (anti-PD-L1) treatment. This clonotype was obtained from a man in his 60s with urothelial cancer. CDR3 sequence (DNA): TGTGCCAGCAGCCAAGGACTCCTAGCGGGAGGAGGGTTGACAGATACGCAGTATTTT. Translating it yields CASSQGLLAGGGLTDTQYF.